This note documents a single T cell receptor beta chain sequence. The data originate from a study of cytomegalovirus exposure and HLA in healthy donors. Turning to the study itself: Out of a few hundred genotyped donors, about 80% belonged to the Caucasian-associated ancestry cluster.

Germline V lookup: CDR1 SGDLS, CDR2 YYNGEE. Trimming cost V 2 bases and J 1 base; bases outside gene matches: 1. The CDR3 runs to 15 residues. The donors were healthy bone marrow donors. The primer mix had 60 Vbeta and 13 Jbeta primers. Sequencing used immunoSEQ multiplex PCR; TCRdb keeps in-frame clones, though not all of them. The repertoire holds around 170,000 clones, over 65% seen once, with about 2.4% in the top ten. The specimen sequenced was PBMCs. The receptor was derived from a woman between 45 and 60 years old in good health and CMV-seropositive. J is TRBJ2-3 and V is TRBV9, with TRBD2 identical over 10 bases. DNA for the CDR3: TGTGCCAGCAGCGTCACTAGCGGGGGCACAGATACGCAGTATTTT. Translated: CASSVTSGGTDTQYF.